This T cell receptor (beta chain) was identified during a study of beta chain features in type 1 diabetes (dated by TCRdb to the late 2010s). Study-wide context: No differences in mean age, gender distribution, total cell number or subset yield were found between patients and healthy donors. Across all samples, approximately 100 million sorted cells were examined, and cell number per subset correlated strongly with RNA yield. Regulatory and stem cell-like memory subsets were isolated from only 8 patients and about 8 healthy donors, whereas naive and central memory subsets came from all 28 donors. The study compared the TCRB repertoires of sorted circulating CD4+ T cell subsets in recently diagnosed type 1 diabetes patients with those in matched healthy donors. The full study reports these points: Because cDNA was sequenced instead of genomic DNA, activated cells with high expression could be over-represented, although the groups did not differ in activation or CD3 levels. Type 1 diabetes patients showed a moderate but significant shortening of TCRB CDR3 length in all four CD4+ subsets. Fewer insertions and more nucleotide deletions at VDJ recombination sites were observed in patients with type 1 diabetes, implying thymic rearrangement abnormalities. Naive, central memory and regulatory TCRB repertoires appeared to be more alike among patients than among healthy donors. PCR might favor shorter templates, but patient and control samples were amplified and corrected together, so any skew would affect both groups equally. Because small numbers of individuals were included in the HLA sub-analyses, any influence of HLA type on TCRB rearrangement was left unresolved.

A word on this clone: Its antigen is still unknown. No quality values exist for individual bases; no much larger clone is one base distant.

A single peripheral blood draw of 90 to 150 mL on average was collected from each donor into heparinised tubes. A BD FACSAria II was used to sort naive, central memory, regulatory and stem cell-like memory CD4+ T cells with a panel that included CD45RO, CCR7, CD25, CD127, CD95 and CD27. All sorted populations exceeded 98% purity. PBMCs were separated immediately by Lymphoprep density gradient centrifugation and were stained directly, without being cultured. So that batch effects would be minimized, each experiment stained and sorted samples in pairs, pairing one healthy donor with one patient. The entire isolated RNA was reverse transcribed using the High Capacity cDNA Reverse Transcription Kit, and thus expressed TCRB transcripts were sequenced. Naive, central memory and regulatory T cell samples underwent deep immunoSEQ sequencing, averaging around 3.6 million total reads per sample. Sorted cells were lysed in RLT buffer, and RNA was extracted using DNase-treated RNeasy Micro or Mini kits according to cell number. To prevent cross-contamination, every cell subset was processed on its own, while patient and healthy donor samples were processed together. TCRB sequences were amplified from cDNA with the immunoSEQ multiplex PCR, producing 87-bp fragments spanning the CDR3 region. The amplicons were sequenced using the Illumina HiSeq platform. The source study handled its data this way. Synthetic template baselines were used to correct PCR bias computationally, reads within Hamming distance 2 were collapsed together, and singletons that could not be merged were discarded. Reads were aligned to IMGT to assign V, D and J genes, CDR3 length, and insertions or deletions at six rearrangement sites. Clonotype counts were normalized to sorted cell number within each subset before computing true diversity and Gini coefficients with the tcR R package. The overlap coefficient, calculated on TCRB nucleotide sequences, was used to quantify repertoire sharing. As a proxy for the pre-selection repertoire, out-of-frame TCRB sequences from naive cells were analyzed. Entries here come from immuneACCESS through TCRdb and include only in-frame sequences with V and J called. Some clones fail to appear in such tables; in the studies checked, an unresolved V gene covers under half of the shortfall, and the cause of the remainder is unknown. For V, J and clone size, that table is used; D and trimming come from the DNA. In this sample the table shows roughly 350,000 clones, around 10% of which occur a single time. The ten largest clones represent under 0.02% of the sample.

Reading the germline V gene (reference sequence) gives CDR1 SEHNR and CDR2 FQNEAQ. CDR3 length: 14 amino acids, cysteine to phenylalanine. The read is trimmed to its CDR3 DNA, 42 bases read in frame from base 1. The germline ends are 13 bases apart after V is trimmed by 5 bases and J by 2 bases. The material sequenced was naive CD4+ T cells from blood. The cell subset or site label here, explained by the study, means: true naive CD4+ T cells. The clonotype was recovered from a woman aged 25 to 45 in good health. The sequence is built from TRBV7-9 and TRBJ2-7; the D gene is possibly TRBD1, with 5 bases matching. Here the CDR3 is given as CASSLQQGPYEQYF. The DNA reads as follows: TGTGCCAGCAGCCTCCAGCAGGGCCCCTACGAGCAGTACTTC. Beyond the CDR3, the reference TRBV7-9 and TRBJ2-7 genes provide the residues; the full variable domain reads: DTGVSQNPRHKITKRGQNVTFRCDPISEHNRLYWYRQTLGQGPEFLTYFQNEAQLEKSRLLSDRFSAERPKGSFSTLEIQRTEQGDSAMYLCASSLQQGPYEQYFGPGTRLTVT.